Each of the 6 T cell receptor beta chains below was sequenced from the same sample in a study of cytomegalovirus exposure and HLA in healthy donors. Primers: 60 Vbeta forward and 13 Jbeta reverse. The data were produced by immunoSEQ multiplex PCR, yet TCRdb's version contains in-frame clones alone and is incomplete. The sample includes around 100,000 clones, under 85% seen only once; the top ten take 3% to 4.5%. Sequenced: PBMCs. The source of these receptors is a female donor in good health and CMV-seropositive.

The V gene is TRBV7-2, the J gene TRBJ2-5, with D uncertain. The CDR3 is made up of 14 amino acids. Germline V lookup: CDR1 SGHTA, CDR2 FQGNSA. V shed 1 base and J shed 1 base, with 7 bases lying between them. The CDR3 region has the DNA TGTGCCAGCAGCTTAGTTCACAGCCAAGAGACCCAGTACTTC. It encodes CASSLVHSQETQYF. Full variable domain (rest looked up from reference TRBV7-2 and TRBJ2-5): GAGVSQSPSNKVTEKGKDVELRCDPISGHTALYWYRQSLGQGLEFLIYFQGNSAPDKSGLPSDRFSAERTGGSVSTLTIQRTQQEDSAVYLCASSLVHSQETQYFGPGTRLLVL.

The gene calls are TRBV7-7 and TRBJ2-5; D may be TRBD1 (6 bases). Germline values: CDR1 SSHAT, CDR2 FNYEAQ (reference sequence). V lost 5 bases and J lost 1, with 8 bases in between. The CDR3 extends over 13 amino acids. The DNA of the CDR3 is TGTGCCAGCAGCCTGGACAGCCAAGAGACCCAGTACTTC. It yields the protein CASSLDSQETQYF.

This clone was observed once. V usage is TRBV23-1 and J usage is TRBJ2-7; 7 nucleotides match TRBD1. TRBV23-1 is sorted into the ORF group, with uncertain function. The CDR3 is 15 amino acids. V gave up 0 bases and J gave up 6 bases; unmatched junction bases: 8. This CDR3 is CASSQSRQGLGEQYF. The CDR3 nucleotides read TGCGCCAGCAGTCAATCGCGACAGGGTTTGGGCGAGCAGTACTTC.

The chain employs TRBV5-4 and TRBJ2-7; 7 bases map to TRBD1. The ends lost 5 bases at V and 7 bases at J; junction bases unmatched: 15. The CDR3 consists of 15 residues. From germline, CDR1 is SGHNT and CDR2 YYREEE (reference sequence). CDR3 sequence reads: CASSQDGQAQREQYF. The CDR3 DNA reads as TGTGCCAGCAGTCAGGATGGACAGGCGCAGCGGGAGCAGTACTTC.

The chain is built from TRBV6-1 and TRBJ1-5; no clear D gene. This CDR3 contains 12 residues. Deletions cut 8 bases from V and 4 bases from J, with 9 bases between. Germline CDR1 MNHNS, CDR2 SASEGT. CDR3 protein: CASVGGNQPQHF. Here the CDR3 DNA reads TGTGCCAGCGTGGGAGGGAATCAGCCCCAGCATTTT.

The chain is built from TRBV29-1 and TRBJ2-7; D is perhaps TRBD1 (6 bases). This CDR3 has 13 amino acids. V lost 0 bases to trimming and J lost 2 bases, with 8 bases between them. Per the germline V gene, CDR1 is SQVTM and CDR2 is ANQGSEA. CDR3 in DNA: TGCAGCGTTGAAGAGGACAGTACCTACGAGCAGTACTTC. This codes for CSVEEDSTYEQYF.